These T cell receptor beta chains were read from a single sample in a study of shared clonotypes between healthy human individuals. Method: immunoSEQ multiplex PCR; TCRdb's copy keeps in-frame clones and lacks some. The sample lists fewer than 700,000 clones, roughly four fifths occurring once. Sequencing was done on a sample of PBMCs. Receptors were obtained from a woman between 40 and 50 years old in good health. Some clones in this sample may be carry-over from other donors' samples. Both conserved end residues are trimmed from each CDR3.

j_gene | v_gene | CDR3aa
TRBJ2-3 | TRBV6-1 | ASREGATSTDTQY
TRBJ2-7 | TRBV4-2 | ASSQDFDGASGRSEQY
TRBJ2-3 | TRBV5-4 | ASSQREPPSTDTQY
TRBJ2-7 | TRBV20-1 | SARPEGGQY
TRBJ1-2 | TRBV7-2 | ASSSNMGVYGYT
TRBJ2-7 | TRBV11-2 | ASSPQGGLYEQY
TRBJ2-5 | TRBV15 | ATSRDGNFLETQY
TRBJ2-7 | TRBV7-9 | ASSAGTRAPYEQY
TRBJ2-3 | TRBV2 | ASIRTSNTDTQY
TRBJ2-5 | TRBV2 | ASSEGTSGGQETQY
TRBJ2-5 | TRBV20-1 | SARAGGTQY
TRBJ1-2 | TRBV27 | ASRRFGTDKDYT
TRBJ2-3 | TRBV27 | ASSLTRGGDTQY
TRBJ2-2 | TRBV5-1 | ASSFWDSYYTGELF
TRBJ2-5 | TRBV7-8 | ASSLSGQSQETQY
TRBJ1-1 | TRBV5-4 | ASSPTLGNTEAF
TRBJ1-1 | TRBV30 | AWSTGVTEAF
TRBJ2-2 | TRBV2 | ASRGGSNTGELF
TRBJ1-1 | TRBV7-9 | ASSWVGGVEAF
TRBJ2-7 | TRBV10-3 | AISEVASGSYEQY
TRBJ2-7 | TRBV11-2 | ASSLARAGVSYEQY
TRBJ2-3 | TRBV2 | ASRGVTDTQY
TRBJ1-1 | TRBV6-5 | ASSPQSEDKAF
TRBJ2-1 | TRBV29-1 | SVGREGLAGEKRNEQF
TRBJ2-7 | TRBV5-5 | ASSTGLAGVYEQY
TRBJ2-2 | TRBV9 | ASSVARRNTGELF
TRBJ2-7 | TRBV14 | ASSRVSGSGYEQY
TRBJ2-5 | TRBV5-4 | ASSLGRSQETQY
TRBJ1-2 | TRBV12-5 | ASGWGQEGYT
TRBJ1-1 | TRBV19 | ASSISTRGTEAF
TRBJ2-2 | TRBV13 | ASRPGTSGIRVANTGELF
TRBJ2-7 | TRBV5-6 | ASSSPGLAYEQY
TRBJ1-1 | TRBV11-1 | ASGHREITEAF
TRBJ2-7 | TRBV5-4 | ASSRGLAGVYEQY
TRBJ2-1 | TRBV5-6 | ASSLRDRVDNEQF
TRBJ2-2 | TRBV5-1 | ASSLATGNTGELF
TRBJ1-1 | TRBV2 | ASSRQGNTEAF
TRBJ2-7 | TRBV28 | ASQGDSYEQY
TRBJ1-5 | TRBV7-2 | ASSLKAGGYQPQH
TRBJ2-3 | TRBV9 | ASSVSSGTDTQY
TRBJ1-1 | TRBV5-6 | ASSLGLENTEAF
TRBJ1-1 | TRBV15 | ATRVRLRDTEAF
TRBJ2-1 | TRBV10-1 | ASSDSGAYNEQF
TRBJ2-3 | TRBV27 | ASSFYGLAGRTDTQY
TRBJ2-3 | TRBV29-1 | SVPGTRGTDTQY
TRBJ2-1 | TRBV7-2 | ASSRNRGQDNEQF
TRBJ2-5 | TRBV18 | ASSLSGTGPSQETQY
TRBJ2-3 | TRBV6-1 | ASSSYSTDTQY
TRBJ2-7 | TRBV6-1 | ASSERDFSSYEQY
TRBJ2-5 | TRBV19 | ASSIADRGRETQY
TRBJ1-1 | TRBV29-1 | SVTPDRVDTEAF
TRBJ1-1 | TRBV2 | ASSQGWGTEAF
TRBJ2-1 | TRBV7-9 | ASSPRTAEQF
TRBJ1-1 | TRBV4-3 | ASSQDSVGGSMNTEAF
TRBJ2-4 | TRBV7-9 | ASSSRGQGTAKNIQY
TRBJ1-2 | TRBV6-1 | ASSEESGQGNYGYT
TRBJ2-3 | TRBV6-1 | ASSEGSGGGTDTQY